These T cell receptor beta chains were read from a single sample in a study of T-cell memory formation after mild COVID-19. TCRdb fed the 5' RACE reads into MiXCR, producing one record per CDR3 protein. This sample carries 350,000 to 500,000 distinct CDR3 sequences, less than 25% of them seen once, and the ten largest clones take around 14%. Specimen: PBMCs or a T cell subset sorted from them (not recorded which). The receptor source for this set is an adult woman who had mild COVID-19 (a few samples of this study predate the infection). Cell type and time point are not known. The CDR3 runs from the conserved cysteine through the conserved F or W. A D gene is named only where the DNA matches it firmly. Clone size appears in some rows only: once, few, many, or a class for an expanded clone.

v_gene: TRBV12-3/TRBV12-4
abundance: few
d_gene: .
j_gene: TRBJ1-2
CDR3nt: TGTGCCAGCAGTTTCCGCCAGGGCCATGGCTACACCTTC
CDR3aa: CASSFRQGHGYTF

v_gene: TRBV7-2
abundance: few
d_gene: .
j_gene: TRBJ1-2
CDR3nt: TGTGCCAGCAGCCGACAGGCGGCTAACTATGGCTACACCTTC
CDR3aa: CASSRQAANYGYTF

v_gene: TRBV20-1
abundance: .
d_gene: .
j_gene: TRBJ2-3
CDR3nt: TGCAGTGCCCCGTCGTGGGGCACAGATACGCAGTATTTT
CDR3aa: CSAPSWGTDTQYF

v_gene: TRBV18
abundance: few
d_gene: TRBD2
j_gene: TRBJ2-5
CDR3nt: TGTGCCAGCTCCCCCGAAAGCGGGGCAAAAGAGACCCAGTACTTC
CDR3aa: CASSPESGAKETQYF

v_gene: TRBV5-1
abundance: .
d_gene: .
j_gene: TRBJ2-3
CDR3nt: TGCGCCAGCAGCCCCGAATCGAGAGATACGCAGTATTTT
CDR3aa: CASSPESRDTQYF

v_gene: TRBV7-2
abundance: few
d_gene: .
j_gene: TRBJ2-4
CDR3nt: TGTGCCAGCAGCCCGTCGACTATCCACATTCAGTACTTC
CDR3aa: CASSPSTIHIQYF

v_gene: TRBV20-1
abundance: few
d_gene: TRBD1
j_gene: TRBJ2-2
CDR3nt: TGCAGTGCTTCCGGGACAGGGAACACCGGGGAGCTGTTTTTT
CDR3aa: CSASGTGNTGELFF

v_gene: TRBV5-5
abundance: few
d_gene: .
j_gene: TRBJ1-5
CDR3nt: TGTGCCAGCAGCTTGACCGACCCGGACAGCCAGTATAGCAATCAGCCCCAGCATTTT
CDR3aa: CASSLTDPDSQYSNQPQHF

v_gene: TRBV6-1
abundance: few
d_gene: .
j_gene: TRBJ2-7
CDR3nt: TGTGCCAGCATCGAGGGGTCCTGGGAGCAGTACTTC
CDR3aa: CASIEGSWEQYF

v_gene: TRBV5-5
abundance: few
d_gene: TRBD2
j_gene: TRBJ2-2
CDR3nt: TGTGCCAGCAGCTTGGATAGCGGGGGACCGAACACCGGGGAGCTGTTTTTT
CDR3aa: CASSLDSGGPNTGELFF

v_gene: TRBV9
abundance: .
d_gene: TRBD2
j_gene: TRBJ2-2
CDR3nt: TGTGCCAGCAGTGCCAGCGGGGCTCCGAACACCGGGGAGCTGTTTTTT
CDR3aa: CASSASGAPNTGELFF

v_gene: TRBV7-9
abundance: few
d_gene: TRBD1
j_gene: TRBJ1-4
CDR3nt: TGTGCCAGCACCGGACAGGGCGCAACTAATGAAAAACTGTTTTTT
CDR3aa: CASTGQGATNEKLFF

v_gene: TRBV12-3/TRBV12-4
abundance: .
d_gene: TRBD1
j_gene: TRBJ1-3
CDR3nt: TGTGCCAGCAGGTTAACAGGGGCGGGAAACACCATATATTTT
CDR3aa: CASRLTGAGNTIYF

v_gene: TRBV7-9
abundance: once
d_gene: TRBD1
j_gene: TRBJ2-4
CDR3nt: TGTGCCAGCAGCTTAGCCACAGGGGATTTAGGCAAAAACATTCAGTGCTTC
CDR3aa: CASSLATGDLGKNIQCF

v_gene: TRBV4-2
abundance: .
d_gene: .
j_gene: TRBJ2-7
CDR3nt: TGTGCCAGCAGCCAAGATTGGAAACGCGGACTGGGCTACGAGCAGTACTTC
CDR3aa: CASSQDWKRGLGYEQYF

v_gene: TRBV7-9
abundance: few
d_gene: .
j_gene: TRBJ1-3
CDR3nt: TGTGCCAGCAGCCCGTTAATGGGGGGCAGTGGAAACACCATATATTTT
CDR3aa: CASSPLMGGSGNTIYF

v_gene: TRBV7-9
abundance: few
d_gene: TRBD1
j_gene: TRBJ2-7
CDR3nt: TGTGCCAGCAGCCCATCGGACAGGATCAACGAGCAGTACTTC
CDR3aa: CASSPSDRINEQYF

v_gene: TRBV4-2
abundance: .
d_gene: .
j_gene: TRBJ1-1
CDR3nt: TGTGCCAGCAGCCCAACAGACCGAACTGAAGCTTTCTTT
CDR3aa: CASSPTDRTEAFF

v_gene: TRBV9
abundance: .
d_gene: TRBD1
j_gene: TRBJ1-1
CDR3nt: TGTGCCAGCAGCGTAGAACAGGGGCCGACCTACACTGAAGCTTTCTTT
CDR3aa: CASSVEQGPTYTEAFF

v_gene: TRBV7-9
abundance: .
d_gene: .
j_gene: TRBJ2-3
CDR3nt: TGTGCCAGCAGCTTTTTAGCGGCAGATACGCAGTATTTT
CDR3aa: CASSFLAADTQYF

v_gene: TRBV7-2
abundance: few
d_gene: .
j_gene: TRBJ2-3
CDR3nt: TGTGCCAGCACCTCCCCTGGTTACGCAGATACGCAGTATTTT
CDR3aa: CASTSPGYADTQYF

v_gene: TRBV20-1
abundance: .
d_gene: TRBD2
j_gene: TRBJ2-7
CDR3nt: TGCAGTGCTCCGAAACTAGCGGGAGGTCATGCGGAGCAGTACTTC
CDR3aa: CSAPKLAGGHAEQYF

v_gene: TRBV5-5
abundance: .
d_gene: .
j_gene: TRBJ2-2
CDR3nt: TGTGCCAGCAGCCCCCCGGGGACTGCAACCGGGGAGCTGTTTTTT
CDR3aa: CASSPPGTATGELFF

v_gene: TRBV10-3
abundance: few
d_gene: .
j_gene: TRBJ1-3
CDR3nt: TGTGCCATCAGTGAGCCGAAGAGCCTCTCTGGAAACACCATATATTTT
CDR3aa: CAISEPKSLSGNTIYF

v_gene: TRBV20-1
abundance: .
d_gene: TRBD2
j_gene: TRBJ2-3
CDR3nt: TGCAGTGCTAGAGATTCGGCGGGGGTTAGCACAGATACGCAGTATTTT
CDR3aa: CSARDSAGVSTDTQYF

v_gene: TRBV10-3
abundance: .
d_gene: TRBD2
j_gene: TRBJ2-3
CDR3nt: TGTGCCATCAGGACTAGCGGGGGGGCCCCAGATACGCAGTATTTT
CDR3aa: CAIRTSGGAPDTQYF

v_gene: TRBV7-9
abundance: few
d_gene: .
j_gene: TRBJ2-3
CDR3nt: TGTGCCAGCAGCACAAACAACCAAGGGGGAAAGTATTTT
CDR3aa: CASSTNNQGGKYF

v_gene: TRBV11-3
abundance: few
d_gene: TRBD1
j_gene: TRBJ2-1
CDR3nt: TGTGCCAGCAGCGTCGGGACAGACAATGAGCAGTTCTTC
CDR3aa: CASSVGTDNEQFF

v_gene: TRBV29-1
abundance: .
d_gene: .
j_gene: TRBJ2-6
CDR3nt: TGCAGCGCCCTGAACTCTGGGGCCAACGTCCTGACTTTC
CDR3aa: CSALNSGANVLTF

v_gene: TRBV7-9
abundance: few
d_gene: .
j_gene: TRBJ2-1
CDR3nt: TGTGCCAGCAGCTTAAGGCGGACTCCGTACAATGAGCAGTTCTTC
CDR3aa: CASSLRRTPYNEQFF

v_gene: TRBV7-9
abundance: few
d_gene: .
j_gene: TRBJ1-1
CDR3nt: TGTGCCAGCAGCTTGCAGTATGGAGCTTTCTTT
CDR3aa: CASSLQYGAFF

v_gene: TRBV5-5
abundance: .
d_gene: TRBD1
j_gene: TRBJ1-2
CDR3nt: TGTGCCAGCAGTTCCGCCGGGACAGGGACATACGGCTACACCTTC
CDR3aa: CASSSAGTGTYGYTF

v_gene: TRBV9
abundance: .
d_gene: TRBD2
j_gene: TRBJ2-7
CDR3nt: TGTGCCAGCAGCGCTCTATCGGGAGGCTGGTACGAGCAGTACTTC
CDR3aa: CASSALSGGWYEQYF

v_gene: TRBV20-1
abundance: .
d_gene: .
j_gene: TRBJ2-7
CDR3nt: TGCAGTGCTAGAGATCAGCAGGGGCCCTCCTACGAGCAGTACTTC
CDR3aa: CSARDQQGPSYEQYF

v_gene: TRBV29-1
abundance: .
d_gene: .
j_gene: TRBJ2-2
CDR3nt: TGCAGCGTTGAAAGAGGACGGGCAGGGTCGAACACCGGGGAGCTGTTTTTT
CDR3aa: CSVERGRAGSNTGELFF

v_gene: TRBV29-1
abundance: .
d_gene: .
j_gene: TRBJ1-1
CDR3nt: TGCAGCGTTGAATTGAGGAGGGTTGAAGCTTTCTTT
CDR3aa: CSVELRRVEAFF

v_gene: TRBV24-1
abundance: .
d_gene: .
j_gene: TRBJ2-1
CDR3nt: TGTGCCACCAGTGACTCCGTGCCCGATGAGCAGTTCTTC
CDR3aa: CATSDSVPDEQFF

v_gene: TRBV10-3
abundance: many
d_gene: .
j_gene: TRBJ2-7
CDR3nt: TGTGCCATCAGTGAGGGCAGGGACTACGAGCAGTACTTC
CDR3aa: CAISEGRDYEQYF

v_gene: TRBV5-5
abundance: .
d_gene: .
j_gene: TRBJ1-5
CDR3nt: TGTGCCAGCAGCCCGCTGAGCGGGAGCAATCAGCCCCAGCATTTT
CDR3aa: CASSPLSGSNQPQHF

v_gene: TRBV15
abundance: .
d_gene: .
j_gene: TRBJ2-7
CDR3nt: TGTGCCACCAGCAGAGATCCACGTAAAACCTACGAGCAGTACTTC
CDR3aa: CATSRDPRKTYEQYF

v_gene: TRBV7-2
abundance: .
d_gene: TRBD1
j_gene: TRBJ2-1
CDR3nt: TGTGCCAGCAGCCCTTCGACAGGGTGGTCTGGTGAGCAGTTCTTC
CDR3aa: CASSPSTGWSGEQFF

v_gene: TRBV4-1
abundance: few
d_gene: .
j_gene: TRBJ2-5
CDR3nt: TGCGCCAGCAGCCAAGACTGGGCAGGCCGAAGGGAGGCCCAGTACTTC
CDR3aa: CASSQDWAGRREAQYF

v_gene: TRBV15
abundance: .
d_gene: .
j_gene: TRBJ2-1
CDR3nt: TGTGCCACCAGCCAAAGACCGTCCCTGGGGGATGAGCAGTTCTTC
CDR3aa: CATSQRPSLGDEQFF

v_gene: TRBV12-3/TRBV12-4
abundance: many
d_gene: TRBD2
j_gene: TRBJ2-2
CDR3nt: TGTGCCAGCAGTTCCTTAGCGGGGGGATTGTCCGGGGAGCTGTTTTTT
CDR3aa: CASSSLAGGLSGELFF

v_gene: TRBV4-2
abundance: .
d_gene: TRBD2
j_gene: TRBJ2-2
CDR3nt: TGTGCCAGCAGCCAAGGGACTAGCGGGAGCGGAGGTACCGGGGAGCTGTTTTTT
CDR3aa: CASSQGTSGSGGTGELFF

v_gene: TRBV11-3
abundance: .
d_gene: TRBD2
j_gene: TRBJ2-7
CDR3nt: TGTGCCAGCAGGAGACTAGCGGGAGTCGAGCAGTACTTC
CDR3aa: CASRRLAGVEQYF

v_gene: TRBV4-2
abundance: many
d_gene: .
j_gene: TRBJ2-1
CDR3nt: TGTGCCAGCAGCCAAAACAATGAGCAGTTCTTC
CDR3aa: CASSQNNEQFF

v_gene: TRBV7-2
abundance: few
d_gene: .
j_gene: TRBJ2-1
CDR3nt: TGTGCCAGCAGCTTTTCAGGGGTCCGCAATGAGCAGTTCTTC
CDR3aa: CASSFSGVRNEQFF

v_gene: TRBV5-1
abundance: few
d_gene: .
j_gene: TRBJ2-3
CDR3nt: TGCGCCAGCAGCTTGGAGTCTACTAGCACAGATACGCAGTATTTT
CDR3aa: CASSLESTSTDTQYF

v_gene: TRBV20-1
abundance: few
d_gene: TRBD2
j_gene: TRBJ2-1
CDR3nt: TGCAGTGCTAGACTAGCGGAGGACTACAATGAGCAGTTCTTC
CDR3aa: CSARLAEDYNEQFF

v_gene: TRBV25-1
abundance: many
d_gene: TRBD2
j_gene: TRBJ2-2
CDR3nt: TGTGCCAGCAGTGACCGGGTACTAGCGGGAGGAACCAACACCGGGGAGCTGTTTTTT
CDR3aa: CASSDRVLAGGTNTGELFF

v_gene: TRBV5-1
abundance: many
d_gene: TRBD1
j_gene: TRBJ2-3
CDR3nt: TGCGCCAGCTCCTCCGGGACAGGGGGTGCAGATACGCAGTATTTT
CDR3aa: CASSSGTGGADTQYF

v_gene: TRBV20-1
abundance: .
d_gene: .
j_gene: TRBJ1-4
CDR3nt: TGCAGTGCTAGAGGGCGTGAAAAACTGTTTTTT
CDR3aa: CSARGREKLFF

v_gene: TRBV20-1
abundance: .
d_gene: .
j_gene: TRBJ2-1
CDR3nt: TGCAGTGCTTGGGACGGATACAATGAGCAGTTCTTC
CDR3aa: CSAWDGYNEQFF

v_gene: TRBV4-3
abundance: few
d_gene: .
j_gene: TRBJ1-1
CDR3nt: TGCGCCAGCAGCCAAGGGGCAGCTTTAACTGAAGCTTTCTTT
CDR3aa: CASSQGAALTEAFF

v_gene: TRBV25-1
abundance: few
d_gene: .
j_gene: TRBJ2-7
CDR3nt: TGTGCCAGCAGCCCCCAATCAGCGGAGCTACTCTACGAGCAGTACTTC
CDR3aa: CASSPQSAELLYEQYF

v_gene: TRBV29-1
abundance: .
d_gene: .
j_gene: TRBJ2-1
CDR3nt: TGCAGCGTCCTTAGAGGGTCCTACAATGAGCAGTTCTTC
CDR3aa: CSVLRGSYNEQFF

v_gene: TRBV7-2
abundance: .
d_gene: TRBD2
j_gene: TRBJ2-7
CDR3nt: TGTGCCAGCAGTCCGACTAGCGGGAGACTGGGCGAGCAGTACTTC
CDR3aa: CASSPTSGRLGEQYF